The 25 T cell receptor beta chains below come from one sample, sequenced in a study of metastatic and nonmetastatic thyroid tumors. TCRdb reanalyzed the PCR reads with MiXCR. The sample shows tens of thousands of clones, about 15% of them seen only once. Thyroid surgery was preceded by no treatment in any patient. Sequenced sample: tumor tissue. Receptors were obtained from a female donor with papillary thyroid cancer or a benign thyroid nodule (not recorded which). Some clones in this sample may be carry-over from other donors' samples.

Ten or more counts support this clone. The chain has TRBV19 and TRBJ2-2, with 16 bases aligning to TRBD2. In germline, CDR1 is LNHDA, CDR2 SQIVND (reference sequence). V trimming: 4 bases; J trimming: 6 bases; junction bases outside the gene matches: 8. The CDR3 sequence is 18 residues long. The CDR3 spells CASSKGLAGGPGSGELFF. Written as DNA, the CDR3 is TGTGCCAGTAGTAAGGGACTAGCGGGAGGGCCTGGATCCGGGGAGCTGTTTTTT. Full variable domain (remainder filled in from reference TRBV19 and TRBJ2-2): DGGITQSPKYLFRKEGQNVTLSCEQNLNHDAMYWYRQDPGQGLRLIYYSQIVNDFQKGDIAEGYSVSREKKESFPLTVTSAQKNPTAFYLCASSKGLAGGPGSGELFFGEGSRLTVL.

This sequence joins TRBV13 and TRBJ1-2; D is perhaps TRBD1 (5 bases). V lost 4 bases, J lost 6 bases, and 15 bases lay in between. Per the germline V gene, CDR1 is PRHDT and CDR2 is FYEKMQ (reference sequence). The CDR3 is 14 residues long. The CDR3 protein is CASSSRSRGDGYTF. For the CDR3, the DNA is TGTGCCAGCAGCTCCCGGAGTAGGGGTGATGGCTACACCTTC.

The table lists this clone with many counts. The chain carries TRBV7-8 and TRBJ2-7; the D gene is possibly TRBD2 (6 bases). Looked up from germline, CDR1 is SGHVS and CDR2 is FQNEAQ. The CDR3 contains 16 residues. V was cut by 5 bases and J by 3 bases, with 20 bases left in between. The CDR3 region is CASSGRLGLQLYEQYF. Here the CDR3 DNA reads TGTGCCAGCAGCGGCCGGCTCGGACTACAGCTCTACGAGCAGTACTTC. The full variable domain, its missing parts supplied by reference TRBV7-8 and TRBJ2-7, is GAGVSQSPRYKVAKRGQDVALRCDPISGHVSLFWYQQALGQGPEFLTYFQNEAQLDKSGLPSDRFFAERPEGSVSTLKIQRTQQEDSAVYLCASSGRLGLQLYEQYFGPGTRLTVT.

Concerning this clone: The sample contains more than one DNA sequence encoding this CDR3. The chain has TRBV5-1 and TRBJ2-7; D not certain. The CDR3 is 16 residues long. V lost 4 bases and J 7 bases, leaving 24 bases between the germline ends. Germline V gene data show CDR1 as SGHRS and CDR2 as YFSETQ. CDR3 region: CASSPLIGQLQGEQYF. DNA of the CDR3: TGCGCCAGCAGCCCTTTAATTGGGCAGTTACAAGGTGAGCAGTACTTC.

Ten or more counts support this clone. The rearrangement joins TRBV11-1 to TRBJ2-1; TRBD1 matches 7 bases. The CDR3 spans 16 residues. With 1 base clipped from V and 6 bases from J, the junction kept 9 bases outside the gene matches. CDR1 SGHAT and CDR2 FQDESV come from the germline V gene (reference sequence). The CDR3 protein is CASSLGSRGLGNEQFF. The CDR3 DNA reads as TGTGCCAGCAGCTTAGGGTCTAGGGGGCTGGGCAATGAGCAGTTCTTC.

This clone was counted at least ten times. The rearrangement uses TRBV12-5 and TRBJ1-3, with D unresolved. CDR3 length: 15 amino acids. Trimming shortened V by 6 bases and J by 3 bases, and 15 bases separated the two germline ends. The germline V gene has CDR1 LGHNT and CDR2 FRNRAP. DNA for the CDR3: TGTGCTAGTGGGAGGACGTGGAACAGTGGAAACACCATATATTTT. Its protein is CASGRTWNSGNTIYF. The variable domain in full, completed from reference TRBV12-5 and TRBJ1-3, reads DARVTQTPRHKVTEMGQEVTMRCQPILGHNTVFWYRQTMMQGLELLAYFRNRAPLDDSGMPKDRFSAEMPDATLATLKIQPSEPRDSAVYFCASGRTWNSGNTIYFGEGSWLTVV.

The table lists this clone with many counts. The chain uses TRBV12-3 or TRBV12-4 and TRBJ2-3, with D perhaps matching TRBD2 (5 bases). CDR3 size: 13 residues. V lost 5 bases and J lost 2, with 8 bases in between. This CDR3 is CASSRAATDTQYF. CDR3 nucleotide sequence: TGTGCCAGCAGTAGAGCGGCCACAGATACGCAGTATTTT.

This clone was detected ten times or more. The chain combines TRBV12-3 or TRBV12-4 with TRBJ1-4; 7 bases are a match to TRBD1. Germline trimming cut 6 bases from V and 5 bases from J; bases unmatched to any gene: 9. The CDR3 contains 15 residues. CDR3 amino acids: CASSPQGGANEKLFF. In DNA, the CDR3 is TGTGCCAGCAGCCCTCAGGGGGGGGCCAATGAAAAACTGTTTTTT.

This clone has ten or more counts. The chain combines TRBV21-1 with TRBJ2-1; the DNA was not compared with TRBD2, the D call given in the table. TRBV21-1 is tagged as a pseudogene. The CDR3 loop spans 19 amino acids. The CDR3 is CASSHLLAGGPKGLNEQFF. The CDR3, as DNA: TGTGCCAGCAGCCACCTACTAGCGGGAGGGCCTAAGGGATTAAATGAGCAGTTCTTC.

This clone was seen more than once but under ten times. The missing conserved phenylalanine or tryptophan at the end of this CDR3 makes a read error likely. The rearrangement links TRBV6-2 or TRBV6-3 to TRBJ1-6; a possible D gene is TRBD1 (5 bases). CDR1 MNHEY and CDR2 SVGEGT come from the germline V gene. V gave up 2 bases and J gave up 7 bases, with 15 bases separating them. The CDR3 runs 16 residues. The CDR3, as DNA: TGTGCCAGCAGTTACCCACGTGGACAAGCAAATTCACCCCTCCACTCT. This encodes CASSYPRGQANSPLHS.

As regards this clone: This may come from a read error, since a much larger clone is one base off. The CDR3 nucleotides read TGTGCCAGCCTCGAGGGGGCTTGGGTACTAAGTGGAGAGACCCAGTACTTC. This translates into CASLEGAWVLSGETQYF. V is TRBV2 and J is TRBJ2-5; 7 bases fit TRBD1. This CDR3 contains 17 residues. The germline gives CDR1 SNHLY, CDR2 FYNNEI. The junction had 19 bases not matched to a gene; V was cut back by 8 bases and J by 4 bases.

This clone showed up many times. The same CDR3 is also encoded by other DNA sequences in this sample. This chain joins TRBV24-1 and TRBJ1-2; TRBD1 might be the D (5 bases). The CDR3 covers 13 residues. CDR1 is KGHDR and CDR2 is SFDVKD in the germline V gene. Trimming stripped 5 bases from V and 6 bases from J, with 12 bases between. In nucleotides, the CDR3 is TGTGCCACCAGTGGGGGTCAGGGTGATGGCTACACCTTC. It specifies CATSGGQGDGYTF.

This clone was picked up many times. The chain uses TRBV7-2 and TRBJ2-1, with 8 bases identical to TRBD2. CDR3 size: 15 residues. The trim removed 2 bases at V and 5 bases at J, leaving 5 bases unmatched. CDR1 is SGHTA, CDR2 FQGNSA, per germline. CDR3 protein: CASSLSSGSNNEQFF. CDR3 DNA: TGTGCCAGCAGCTTATCTAGCGGGTCAAACAATGAGCAGTTCTTC.

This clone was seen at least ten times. CDR3 coding DNA: TGTGCCAGCAGCCCTTGGGACAGGCAGAATGAAAAACTGTTTTTT. Residues: CASSPWDRQNEKLFF. The V call is TRBV9, the J call TRBJ1-4; the match to TRBD1 covers 8 bases. Germline V lookup: CDR1 SGDLS, CDR2 YYNGEE. J gave up 5 bases and V 4 bases, and 7 bases lay outside the gene matches. CDR3 length: 15 residues. Variable domain in full (rest from reference TRBV9 and TRBJ1-4): DSGVTQTPKHLITATGQRVTLRCSPRSGDLSVYWYQQSLDQGLQFLIQYYNGEERAKGNILERFSAQQFPDLHSELNLSSLELGDSALYFCASSPWDRQNEKLFFGSGTQLSVL.

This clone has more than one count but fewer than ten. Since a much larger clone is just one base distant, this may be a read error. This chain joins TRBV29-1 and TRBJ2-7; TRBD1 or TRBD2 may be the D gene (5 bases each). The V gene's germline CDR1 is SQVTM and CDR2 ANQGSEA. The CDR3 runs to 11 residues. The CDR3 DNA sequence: TGCATCGTGGACGCAGGGAGCGAGCAGTACTTC. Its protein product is CIVDAGSEQYF.

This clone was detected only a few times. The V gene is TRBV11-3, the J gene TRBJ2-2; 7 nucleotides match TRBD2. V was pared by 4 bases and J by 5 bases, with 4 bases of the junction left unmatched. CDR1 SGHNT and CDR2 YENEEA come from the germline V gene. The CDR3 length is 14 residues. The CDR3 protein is CASSSGGTTGELFF. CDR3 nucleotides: TGTGCCAGCAGCTCCGGGGGGACGACCGGGGAGCTGTTTTTT.

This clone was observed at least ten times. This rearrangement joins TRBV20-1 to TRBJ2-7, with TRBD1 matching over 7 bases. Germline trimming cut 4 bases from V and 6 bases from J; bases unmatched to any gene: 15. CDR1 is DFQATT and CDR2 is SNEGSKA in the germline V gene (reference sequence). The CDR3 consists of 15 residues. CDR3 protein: CSAKNPGQSSVEQYF. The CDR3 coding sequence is TGCAGTGCTAAAAACCCGGGACAGAGTTCTGTCGAGCAGTACTTC.

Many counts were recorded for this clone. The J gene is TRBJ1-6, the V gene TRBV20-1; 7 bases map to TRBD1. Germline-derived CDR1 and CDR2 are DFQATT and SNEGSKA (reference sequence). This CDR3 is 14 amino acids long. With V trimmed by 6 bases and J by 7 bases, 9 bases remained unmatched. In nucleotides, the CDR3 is TGCAGTGCAGAACAGGGGATCATGAATTCACCCCTCCACTTT. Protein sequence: CSAEQGIMNSPLHF.

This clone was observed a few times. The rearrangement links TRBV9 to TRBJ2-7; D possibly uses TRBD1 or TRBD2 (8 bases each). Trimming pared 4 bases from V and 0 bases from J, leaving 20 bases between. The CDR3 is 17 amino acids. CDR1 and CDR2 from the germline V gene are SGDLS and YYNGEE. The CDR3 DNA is TGTGCCAGCAGCCCGACAGGGGCGGGGGGATACTCCTACGAGCAGTACTTC. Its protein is CASSPTGAGGYSYEQYF.

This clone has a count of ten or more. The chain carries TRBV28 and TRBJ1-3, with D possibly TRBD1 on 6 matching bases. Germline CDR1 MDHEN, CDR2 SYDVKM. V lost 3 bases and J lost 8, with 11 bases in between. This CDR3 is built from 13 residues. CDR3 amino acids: CASSFRGRDTIYF. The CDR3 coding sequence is TGTGCCAGCAGTTTCAGGGGCCGGGACACCATATATTTT.

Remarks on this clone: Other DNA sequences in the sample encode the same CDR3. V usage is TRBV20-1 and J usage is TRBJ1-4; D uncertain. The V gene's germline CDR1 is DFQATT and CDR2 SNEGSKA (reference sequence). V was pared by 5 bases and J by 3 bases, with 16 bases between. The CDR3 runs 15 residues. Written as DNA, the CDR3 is TGCAGTGCTCTGGATACCCCAGTTGCTAATGAAAAACTGTTTTTT. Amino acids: CSALDTPVANEKLFF.

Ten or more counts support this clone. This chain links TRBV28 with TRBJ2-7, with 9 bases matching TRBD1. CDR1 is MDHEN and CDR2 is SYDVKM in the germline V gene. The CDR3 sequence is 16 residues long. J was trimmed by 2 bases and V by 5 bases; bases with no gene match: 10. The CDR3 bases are TGTGCCAGCAGTCCCTCGGAGGACAGGGGCACCTACGAGCAGTACTTC. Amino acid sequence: CASSPSEDRGTYEQYF.

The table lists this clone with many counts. CDR3 sequence: CASGLAETTDTQYF. The CDR3 DNA follows: TGTGCCAGCGGACTAGCGGAGACCACAGATACGCAGTATTTT. The gene calls are TRBV12-3 or TRBV12-4 and TRBJ2-3; 10 nucleotides line up with TRBD2. The CDR3 loop spans 14 amino acids. V was pared by 8 bases and J by 2 bases, with 4 bases of the junction left unmatched.

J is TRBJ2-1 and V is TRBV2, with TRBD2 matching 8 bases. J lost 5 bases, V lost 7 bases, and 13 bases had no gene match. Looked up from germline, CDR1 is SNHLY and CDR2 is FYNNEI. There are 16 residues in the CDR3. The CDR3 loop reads CASTYGAGVFHNEQFF. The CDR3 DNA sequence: TGTGCCAGCACCTACGGAGCGGGAGTCTTCCACAATGAGCAGTTCTTC. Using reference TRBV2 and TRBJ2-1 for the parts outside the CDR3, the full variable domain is EPEVTQTPSHQVTQMGQEVILRCVPISNHLYFYWYRQILGQKVEFLVSFYNNEISEKSEIFDDQFSVERPDGSNFTLKIRSTKLEDSAMYFCASTYGAGVFHNEQFFGPGTRLTVL.

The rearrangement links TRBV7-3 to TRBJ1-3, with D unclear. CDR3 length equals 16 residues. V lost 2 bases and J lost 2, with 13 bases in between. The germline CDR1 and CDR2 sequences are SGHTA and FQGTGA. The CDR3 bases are TGTGCCAGCAGCTTACTCGGCCTCTCCCCTGGAAACACCATATATTTT. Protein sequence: CASSLLGLSPGNTIYF.